Below, 20 T cell receptor beta chains from the same sample are listed, as sequenced in a study of circulating tumor DNA in untreated peripheral T-cell lymphoma. TCRdb's copy holds only in-frame clones and misses some; the assay was immunoSEQ multiplex PCR. The table lists 370 or so clones, 85% to 90% of them singletons. The source material was cell-free DNA from blood serum. These receptors originate from a human donor with peripheral T-cell lymphoma.

The V and J genes are TRBV7-3 and TRBJ1-1; TRBD1 agrees at 7 bases. The V segment lost 5 bases and the J segment 8 bases; nucleotides outside the gene matches: 8. Germline assignment: CDR1 SGHTA and CDR2 FQGTGA. This CDR3 spans 13 amino acids. The CDR3 DNA sequence: TGTGCCAGCAGCCTAAACAGGGGAGACGAAGCTTTCTTT. The encoded protein is CASSLNRGDEAFF.

This rearrangement joins TRBV5-5 to TRBJ2-1; TRBD1 or TRBD2 may be the D gene (6 bases each). With 1 base removed from V and 9 bases from J, the gap between germline ends came to 17 bases. Germline V CDR1 and CDR2: SGHKS, YYEKEE (reference sequence). This CDR3 is built from 15 residues. The DNA for the CDR3 is TGTGCCAGCAGCTTGTGGGGGCGGGGCGTAGGTGAGCAGTTCTTC. It translates to CASSLWGRGVGEQFF.

V is TRBV5-1 and J is TRBJ2-1; TRBD2 matches at 7 bases. V dropped 3 bases and J dropped 1; count of bases not matched to a gene: 4. CDR1 and CDR2 (germline): SGHRS, YFSETQ. The CDR3 runs 15 residues. The CDR3 loop is CASSSGLPSYNEQFF. DNA for the CDR3: TGCGCCAGCAGCTCGGGACTACCTTCCTACAATGAGCAGTTCTTC.

The rearrangement joins TRBV30 to TRBJ1-4; 10 nucleotides agree with TRBD1. This CDR3 has 14 residues. Losses at the gene ends were 3 bases for V and 7 bases for J; bases not matched to a gene: 5. The germline gives CDR1 GTSNPN, CDR2 SVGIG (reference sequence). CDR3 DNA sequence: TGTGCCTGGAGGGAAGACAGGGGGCCTGAAAAACTGTTTTTT. Encoded protein: CAWREDRGPEKLFF.

The chain carries TRBV2 and TRBJ1-1; TRBD1 might be the D (6 bases). CDR3 length equals 15 residues. The germline V and J ends were trimmed by 5 bases and 2 bases, with 15 bases remaining between them. Looked up from germline, CDR1 is SNHLY and CDR2 is FYNNEI. The CDR3, as DNA: TGTGCCAGCAGTATGCTTCGGGGGGCCAACACTGAAGCTTTCTTT. Amino acids: CASSMLRGANTEAFF.

The chain links TRBV28 to TRBJ1-1, with TRBD1 matching 8 bases. The germline V gene encodes CDR1 MDHEN and CDR2 SYDVKM. The CDR3 has 15 residues. The V segment lost 6 bases and the J segment 2 bases; nucleotides outside the gene matches: 8. CDR3 nucleotide sequence: TGTGCCAGCAGGGCACAAGCAGGGGGCAACACTGAAGCTTTCTTT. This gives the protein CASRAQAGGNTEAFF.

The V gene is TRBV25-1, the J gene TRBJ1-2; no reliable D call. This CDR3 is 15 amino acids long. V lost 5 bases and J 1 base, leaving 14 bases between the germline ends. From germline, CDR1 is MGHDK and CDR2 SYGVNS. The CDR3 sequence is CASSLRGSYNYGYTF. CDR3 sequence (DNA): TGTGCCAGCAGTTTAAGAGGGTCATATAACTATGGCTACACCTTC.

This clone came up a few times. The rearrangement uses TRBV28 and TRBJ2-1; 7 bases are shared with TRBD2. The length of the CDR3 is 14 residues. J gave up 4 bases and V 10 bases, and 10 bases lay outside the gene matches. CDR1 and CDR2 (germline): MDHEN, SYDVKM. The CDR3 reads CATLSPAGYNEQFF. The DNA of the CDR3 is TGTGCCACCCTCTCCCCAGCGGGATACAATGAGCAGTTCTTC.

V and J are TRBV6-6 and TRBJ2-1; TRBD2 matches at 9 bases. The germline gives CDR1 MNHNY, CDR2 SVGAGI (reference sequence). The length of the CDR3 is 15 residues. V lost 7 bases to trimming and J lost 4 bases; unmatched junction nucleotides: 8. The CDR3 coding sequence is TGTGCCAGCACAGCGGGAGGTGCCGGGTACAATGAGCAGTTCTTC. Encoded protein: CASTAGGAGYNEQFF.

The chain employs TRBV5-1 and TRBJ1-1, with no clear D. Germline V gene data show CDR1 as SGHRS and CDR2 as YFSETQ. The germline V and J ends were trimmed by 0 bases and 1 base, with 7 bases remaining between them. The CDR3 is 14 amino acids. CDR3 nucleotide sequence: TGCGCCAGCAGCTTGGAGGAAGGGAACACTGAAGCTTTCTTT. It is translated as CASSLEEGNTEAFF.

The V and J genes are TRBV27 and TRBJ2-7, with 12 nucleotides matching TRBD2. The V gene's germline CDR1 is MNHEY and CDR2 SMNVEV (reference sequence). This CDR3 contains 13 residues. The V gene end was trimmed by 7 bases and the J gene end by 5 bases; junction bases not matched to a gene: 3. DNA for the CDR3: TGTGCCAGCACGACTAGCGGGAGAAACGAGCAGTACTTC. Translating gives CASTTSGRNEQYF.

The chain combines TRBV5-1 with TRBJ2-5; 7 bases are a match to TRBD1. V was pared by 4 bases and J by 2 bases, with 8 bases of the junction left unmatched. The germline V gene has CDR1 SGHRS and CDR2 YFSETQ. This CDR3 is built from 15 residues. The CDR3 coding sequence is TGCGCCAGCAGCCCGCTCGGACAGGAACAAGAGACCCAGTACTTC. Its protein product is CASSPLGQEQETQYF.

The chain combines TRBV27 with TRBJ2-1; the D gene could be TRBD1 or TRBD2 (5 bases each). CDR3 length equals 16 residues. Germline V lookup: CDR1 MNHEY, CDR2 SMNVEV (reference sequence). Trimming removed 0 bases from V and 9 bases from J, with 18 bases in between. In nucleotides, the CDR3 is TGTGCCAGCAGTTTATCCCGGACGGTGGGGGTAGGTGAGCAGTTCTTC. Amino acid sequence: CASSLSRTVGVGEQFF.

The rearrangement uses TRBV6-6 and TRBJ1-6; 7 bases line up with TRBD1. V was clipped by 0 bases and J by 10 bases; unmatched bases: 9. Germline CDR1 and CDR2: MNHNY and SVGAGI (reference sequence). The CDR3 loop spans 16 amino acids. CDR3 nucleotide sequence: TGTGCCAGCAGTTACTCGACACAGGGGTCAAAGTCACCCCTCCACTTT. It translates to CASSYSTQGSKSPLHF.

This chain uses TRBV14 with TRBJ2-3; the match to TRBD1 covers 8 bases. V lost 4 bases to trimming and J lost 4 bases; unmatched junction nucleotides: 1. The CDR3 contains 13 residues. CDR1 is SGHDN, CDR2 FVKESK, per germline. CDR3 amino acids: CASSLQGADTQYF. CDR3 DNA: TGTGCCAGCAGCCTACAGGGGGCAGATACGCAGTATTTT.

The CDR3 DNA is TGCGCCAGCAGCAGAACTAGCGGGAGTGGGACCGGGGAGCTGTTTTTT. Translated: CASSRTSGSGTGELFF. The chain couples TRBV5-1 to TRBJ2-2; TRBD2 agrees at 11 bases. The V gene end was trimmed by 4 bases and the J gene end by 5 bases; junction bases not matched to a gene: 7. The CDR3 is 16 residues long. Germline CDR1 and CDR2: SGHRS and YFSETQ.

Regarding this clone: One end of the junction is discordant with germline, which a read error may explain. The chain recombines TRBV10-3 with TRBJ1-2; no firm D call. Germline V gene lookup returns CDR1 ENHRY and CDR2 SYGVKD. The CDR3 totals 17 residues. In nucleotides, the CDR3 is TGTGCCAGCAGTAGCGGAGTCTCTAGGCGAAGGACCTATGGCTACACCTTC. Translated, it gives CASSSGVSRRRTYGYTF.

For the CDR3, the DNA is TGTGCCAGCACCCCCCAACAGGGTAGCTATGGCTACACCTTC. It specifies CASTPQQGSYGYTF. This rearrangement joins TRBV6-5 to TRBJ1-2; TRBD1 is a possible D gene (6 bases). Looked up from germline, CDR1 is MNHEY and CDR2 is SVGAGI. Trimming stripped 7 bases from V and 4 bases from J, with 16 bases between. This CDR3 is built from 14 residues.

This chain uses TRBV29-1 with TRBJ2-3; D might be TRBD1 (7 bases). The V and J ends lost 6 bases and 2 bases respectively, with 12 bases between them. There are 13 residues in the CDR3. Germline assignment: CDR1 SQVTM and CDR2 ANQGSEA. The CDR3 protein is CSVAGGLTDTQYF. In DNA form, the CDR3 reads TGCAGCGTGGCAGGGGGGCTCACAGATACGCAGTATTTT.

The chain joins TRBV19 to TRBJ2-7; D possibly matches TRBD1 or TRBD2 (5 bases each). The ends were cut back, 10 bases at V and 4 bases at J, with 20 bases in the middle. Germline V gene sequence: CDR1 LNHDA, CDR2 SQIVND (reference sequence). The CDR3 runs 14 residues. The CDR3 sequence is CANPPDSTRYEQYF. The CDR3 DNA follows: TGTGCCAACCCTCCCGACAGTACTAGATACGAGCAGTACTTC. Filled out from reference TRBV19 and TRBJ2-7, the complete variable domain reads DGGITQSPKYLFRKEGQNVTLSCEQNLNHDAMYWYRQDPGQGLRLIYYSQIVNDFQKGDIAEGYSVSREKKESFPLTVTSAQKNPTAFYLCANPPDSTRYEQYFGPGTRLTVT.